This T cell receptor beta chain was observed in a study of blood T cell repertoires in COVID-19. The overall study: In each case, the material was cDNA or gDNA derived from T cells, B-cell-depleted T cells, or PBMCs.

Clones were read by immunoSEQ multiplex PCR, and TCRdb kept only the in-frame ones, dropping some. The top ten clones hold about 1.1% of a sample with fewer than 450,000 clones, roughly 91% of them seen once. The CDR3 is 16 amino acids. Trimming cost V 2 bases and J 5 bases; bases outside gene matches: 7. Germline-derived CDR1 and CDR2 are MNHEY and SVGAGI. The clonotype was recovered from a woman under 30 who had recovered from COVID-19. The gene calls are TRBV6-5 and TRBJ1-5, with TRBD1 matching 9 bases. The material sequenced was PBMCs or T cells enriched from blood (not recorded which). CDR3 residues: CASSYRTGEIYQPQHF. The CDR3 coding sequence is TGTGCCAGCAGTTACAGGACAGGGGAGATTTATCAGCCCCAGCATTTT.